This passage covers 12 T cell receptor beta chains from one sample sequenced in a study of cytomegalovirus exposure and HLA in healthy donors. The PCR contained 60 Vbeta and 13 Jbeta primers. Repertoires were generated with immunoSEQ multiplex PCR, while TCRdb's copy carries only in-frame clones and drops some. The sample consists of around 150,000 clones, roughly 80% of them appearing once. The source material was PBMCs. All receptors come from a male donor in good health and CMV-seropositive.

V gene TRBV28 combines with J gene TRBJ1-5; D remains unclear. The germline CDR1 and CDR2 sequences are MDHEN and SYDVKM. This CDR3 is built from 14 residues. Trimming took 3 bases from V and 3 from J, leaving 9 bases between them. CDR3 sequence (DNA): TGTGCCAGCAGTTTTCGGGGTACCAATCAGCCCCAGCATTTT. The encoded protein is CASSFRGTNQPQHF.

This clone was counted a few times. The V gene is TRBV2, the J gene TRBJ2-5; 7 nucleotides match TRBD2. The end of the DNA fits TRBJ2-7 better, so the J call may be wrong. Germline V gene lookup returns CDR1 SNHLY and CDR2 FYNNEI. This CDR3 is 12 amino acids long. CDR3 sequence: CASSGTSYEQYF. DNA of the CDR3: TGTGCCAGCAGTGGGACTAGCTACGAGCAGTACTTC.

The chain is built from TRBV30 and TRBJ1-2, with TRBD1 identical over 9 bases. CDR1 is GTSNPN, CDR2 SVGIG, per germline (reference sequence). The CDR3 has 13 amino acids. J was trimmed by 4 bases and V by 6 bases; bases with no gene match: 6. DNA for the CDR3: TGTGCCTGCACTGGACAGGGGTTCTATGGCTACACCTTC. This gives the protein CACTGQGFYGYTF.

This clone was recorded a few times. In nucleotides, the CDR3 is TGCGCCAGCAGCCGAACCGGGTCCACGAACACTGAAGCTTTCTTT. It codes for CASSRTGSTNTEAFF. V gene TRBV4-3 combines with J gene TRBJ1-1; D unclear. CDR3 length: 15 residues. Germline V gene data show CDR1 as LGHNA and CDR2 as YSLEER. V lost 4 bases and J 1 base, leaving 13 bases between the germline ends.

This clone was found a few times. J is TRBJ2-7 and V is TRBV5-1; 8 nucleotides match TRBD1. Germline CDR1 and CDR2: SGHRS and YFSETQ. This CDR3 has 15 amino acids. V shed 10 bases, J shed 0 bases, and the junction held 12 bases outside the gene matches. The DNA for the CDR3 is TGCGCCTGTTCCCGGGGACAGGAGATCTCCTACGAGCAGTACTTC. Protein product: CACSRGQEISYEQYF.

The chain combines TRBV6-7 with TRBJ1-5; 8 nucleotides align to TRBD1. TRBV6-7 is classed as an ORF, of uncertain function. The CDR3 sequence is 16 residues long. Unmatched junction bases numbered 4, after V lost 0 bases and J lost 3 bases. The CDR3 region is CASSYSIRGHNQPQHF. CDR3 coding DNA: TGTGCCAGCAGTTACTCGATCAGGGGGCACAATCAGCCCCAGCATTTT.

V and J are TRBV7-9 and TRBJ2-4; 9 nucleotides match TRBD1. CDR1 is SEHNR and CDR2 is FQNEAQ in the germline V gene (reference sequence). V was pared by 5 bases and J by 8 bases, with 7 bases of the junction left unmatched. The CDR3 length is 14 residues. The CDR3 sequence is CASSTTTGGYIQYF. The CDR3 bases are TGTGCCAGCAGCACTACGACAGGGGGATACATTCAGTACTTC.

This sequence joins TRBV27 and TRBJ2-7, with D hard to call. V shed 7 bases and J shed 5 bases, with 12 bases lying between them. The CDR3 contains 12 residues. Germline V gives CDR1 MNHEY, CDR2 SMNVEV (reference sequence). The CDR3 reads CASNSGTHEQYF. CDR3 sequence (DNA): TGTGCCAGCAACTCGGGTACCCACGAGCAGTACTTC.

The V and J genes are TRBV19 and TRBJ2-5, with 9 bases that match TRBD1. The trim removed 7 bases at V and 5 bases at J, leaving 11 bases unmatched. CDR1 LNHDA and CDR2 SQIVND come from the germline V gene (reference sequence). This CDR3 has 15 amino acids. The CDR3 DNA is TGTGCCAGTAATGAGGGTGGACAGGGGTGGGAGACCCAGTACTTC. Amino acid sequence: CASNEGGQGWETQYF.

This clone was observed a single time. This sequence joins TRBV4-3 and TRBJ2-7; D is ambiguous. This CDR3 spans 14 amino acids. Trimming shortened V by 4 bases and J by 2 bases, and 12 bases separated the two germline ends. Germline CDR1 and CDR2: LGHNA and YSLEER. The CDR3 protein is CASSPRAAAYEQYF. The DNA for the CDR3 is TGCGCCAGCAGCCCCCGAGCCGCCGCCTACGAGCAGTACTTC.

The chain links TRBV5-1 to TRBJ2-7; 10 bases line up with TRBD1. There are 15 residues in the CDR3. Trimming cost V 5 bases and J 4 bases; bases outside gene matches: 9. CDR1 SGHRS and CDR2 YFSETQ come from the germline V gene. For the CDR3, the DNA is TGCGCCAGCAGGGAGACAGGGGGCGTGAGGTACGAGCAGTACTTC. It codes for CASRETGGVRYEQYF.

The chain is built from TRBV4-1 and TRBJ2-1, with a tentative D call TRBD2 (5 bases). Per the germline V gene, CDR1 is MGHRA and CDR2 is YSYEKL. V dropped 0 bases and J dropped 7 bases, with 10 bases sitting between them. CDR3 length: 14 amino acids. CDR3 sequence: CASSQDSSRNEQFF. In DNA, the CDR3 is TGCGCCAGCAGCCAAGATTCTAGCAGGAATGAGCAGTTCTTC.